These 20 T cell receptor beta chains originate from one sample sequenced in a study of blood T cell repertoires in COVID-19. Data came from immunoSEQ multiplex PCR; TCRdb stores just in-frame clones and leaves some out. This table has roughly 120,000 clones, about nine tenths appearing once. Sequenced sample: peripheral blood. These receptors were obtained from a human donor with active COVID-19. The donor label of this sample is uncertain.

The chain joins TRBV2 to TRBJ1-1, with a tentative D call TRBD1 (6 bases). CDR1 and CDR2 from the germline V gene are SNHLY and FYNNEI. Trimming took off 0 bases at V and 1 base at J, with 9 bases between the two ends. This CDR3 region has 15 residues. The DNA for the CDR3 is TGTGCCAGCAGTGAAGCGAAGACAGGGAACACTGAAGCTTTCTTT. Amino acids: CASSEAKTGNTEAFF.

The gene calls are TRBV7-2 and TRBJ2-7; 7 nucleotides agree with TRBD1. Germline trimming cut 5 bases from V and 1 base from J; bases unmatched to any gene: 5. The CDR3 totals 14 residues. Germline assignment: CDR1 SGHTA and CDR2 FQGNSA. The CDR3 bases are TGTGCCAGCAGCCCCTGGACAGGTTCCTACGAGCAGTACTTC. Translating it yields CASSPWTGSYEQYF. Together with reference TRBV7-2 and TRBJ2-7, the CDR3 gives the full variable domain: GAGVSQSPSNKVTEKGKDVELRCDPISGHTALYWYRQSLGQGLEFLIYFQGNSAPDKSGLPSDRFSAERTGGSVSTLTIQRTQQEDSAVYLCASSPWTGSYEQYFGPGTRLTVT.

V and J are TRBV4-3 and TRBJ2-7, with D tentatively TRBD1 (6 bases). CDR3 length: 15 amino acids. Per the germline V gene, CDR1 is LGHNA and CDR2 is YSLEER. V shed 4 bases and J shed 4 bases, with 17 bases lying between them. The CDR3 sequence is CASSRDRTDPYEQYF. The CDR3 DNA reads TGCGCCAGCAGCCGCGATAGGACAGACCCATACGAGCAGTACTTC.

The rearrangement links TRBV10-3 to TRBJ1-1; D ambiguous. This CDR3 has 14 amino acids. The V gene's germline CDR1 is ENHRY and CDR2 SYGVKD. V was pared by 3 bases and J by 6 bases, with 14 bases between. DNA of the CDR3: TGTGCCATCAGTGATCCCCCACAGATCGCTGAAGCTTTCTTT. Translated: CAISDPPQIAEAFF.

This chain uses TRBV5-1 with TRBJ1-1; D unclear. There are 15 residues in the CDR3. In germline, CDR1 is SGHRS, CDR2 YFSETQ. Trimming removed 0 bases at V and 0 bases at J, with 9 bases between. CDR3 loop: CASSLGPRVNTEAFF. Here the CDR3 DNA reads TGCGCCAGCAGCTTGGGCCCACGGGTGAACACTGAAGCTTTCTTT.

This clone was recorded many times. The chain uses TRBV9 and TRBJ2-1, with a tentative D call TRBD2 (7 bases). The V gene's germline CDR1 is SGDLS and CDR2 YYNGEE. The V end lost 2 bases, the J end lost 7 bases, and 22 bases lay between the germline ends. The CDR3 is 17 residues long. CDR3 residues: CASSVSVGAGAGNEQFF. Written as DNA, the CDR3 is TGTGCCAGCAGCGTTTCCGTAGGTGCGGGGGCCGGGAATGAGCAGTTCTTC.

The chain combines TRBV28 with TRBJ2-5; TRBD1 aligns across 11 bases. CDR1 is MDHEN and CDR2 is SYDVKM in the germline V gene. The J segment lost 7 bases and the V segment lost 5 bases, leaving 6 bases of the junction unmatched. The CDR3 runs to 14 residues. The CDR3 loop is CASSAPGTGGTQYF. CDR3 DNA: TGTGCCAGCAGTGCGCCCGGGACAGGGGGGACCCAGTACTTC.

This chain connects TRBV4-3 to TRBJ1-2; weak D call: TRBD1 (6 bases). CDR3 length: 17 amino acids. V lost 0 bases and J 4 bases, leaving 18 bases between the germline ends. Germline V gives CDR1 LGHNA, CDR2 YSLEER. As DNA, the CDR3 is TGCGCCAGCAGCCAAGATCAGGGGTGGCAGTCGCTCTATGGCTACACCTTC. Protein: CASSQDQGWQSLYGYTF.

The chain has TRBV6-6 and TRBJ1-5; no definite D call. From germline, CDR1 is MNHNY and CDR2 SVGAGI (reference sequence). This CDR3 region has 13 residues. V dropped 7 bases and J dropped 1 base, with 8 bases sitting between them. CDR3 residues: CASKGGSNQPQHF. The CDR3, as DNA: TGTGCCAGCAAGGGAGGGAGCAATCAGCCCCAGCATTTT.

This clone was counted a single time. J is TRBJ1-1 and V is TRBV3-1 (or the pseudogene TRBV3-2), with D possibly being TRBD1 (6 bases). Trimming removed 8 bases from V and 5 bases from J, with 15 bases in between. Looked up from germline, CDR1 is LGHDT and CDR2 is YNNKEL (reference sequence). The length of the CDR3 is 13 residues. The CDR3 DNA follows: TGTGCCAGCCGGGACATTGGAGGAACTGAAGCTTTCTTT. Its translation is CASRDIGGTEAFF.

V and J are TRBV30 and TRBJ1-5; D may be TRBD1 (5 bases). V shed 1 base and J shed 3 bases, with 7 bases lying between them. Germline values: CDR1 GTSNPN, CDR2 SVGIG (reference sequence). This CDR3 spans 13 amino acids. The CDR3: CAWSGQPNQPQHF. As DNA, the CDR3 is TGTGCCTGGAGTGGACAGCCCAATCAGCCCCAGCATTTT.

V gene TRBV5-1 combines with J gene TRBJ2-6, with D unresolved. The CDR3 length is 15 residues. The germline V gene has CDR1 SGHRS and CDR2 YFSETQ. Between the trimmed V and J ends, which lost 4 bases and 4 bases, there was a span of 12 bases. CDR3 in amino acids: CASSVASQGANVLTF. The DNA of the CDR3 is TGCGCCAGCAGCGTCGCTTCTCAGGGGGCCAACGTCCTGACTTTC.

V and J are TRBV3-1 (or the pseudogene TRBV3-2) and TRBJ2-2; the D is unclear. V lost 3 bases and J 6 bases, leaving 14 bases between the germline ends. The germline V gene has CDR1 LGHDT and CDR2 YNNKEL (reference sequence). The CDR3 is 15 amino acids. The CDR3 nucleotides read TGTGCCAGCAGCCAGAGACTTCGTATTTCCGGGGAGCTGTTTTTT. This encodes CASSQRLRISGELFF.

The chain combines TRBV6-2 or TRBV6-3 with TRBJ2-2; 7 bases align to TRBD1. Trimming removed 4 bases from V and 2 bases from J; junction bases left unmatched: 7. The CDR3 loop spans 16 amino acids. The germline V gene has CDR1 MNHEY and CDR2 SVGEGT. The CDR3: CASSFGGTDNTGELFF. CDR3 DNA: TGTGCCAGCAGTTTTGGTGGGACAGATAACACCGGGGAGCTGTTTTTT.

This clone was observed once. The chain employs TRBV7-9 and TRBJ1-6; D not resolved. The ends were cut back, 5 bases at V and 7 bases at J, with 15 bases in the middle. Germline V gives CDR1 SEHNR, CDR2 FQNEAQ (reference sequence). This CDR3 is built from 15 residues. The DNA of the CDR3 is TGTGCCAGCAGCCTACTCGGGGAATTGAATTCACCCCTCCACTTT. This gives the protein CASSLLGELNSPLHF.

The J gene is TRBJ2-4, the V gene TRBV27; D may be TRBD1 (7 bases). Trimming shortened V by 2 bases and J by 3 bases, and 35 bases separated the two germline ends. The CDR3 runs 23 residues. CDR1 is MNHEY, CDR2 SMNVEV, per germline (reference sequence). CDR3 residues: CASSLRGWDRPNSRGVRKNIQYF. As DNA, the CDR3 is TGTGCCAGCAGTTTACGGGGGTGGGACAGACCAAATTCAAGAGGGGTACGCAAAAACATTCAGTACTTC.

This clone was seen only once. The chain is built from TRBV4-3 and TRBJ2-7, with D perhaps TRBD1 (5 bases). The CDR3 sequence is 14 residues long. Germline assignment: CDR1 LGHNA and CDR2 YSLEER. The V and J ends lost 4 bases and 2 bases respectively, with 12 bases between them. This CDR3 is CASSPQDTAYEQYF. The CDR3 DNA sequence: TGCGCCAGCAGCCCTCAGGACACAGCCTACGAGCAGTACTTC.

In nucleotides, the CDR3 is TGCAGCGTTGTCGGGAACTCCTACGAGCAGTACTTC. Translation: CSVVGNSYEQYF. The rearrangement uses TRBV29-1 and TRBJ2-7; tentatively, D is TRBD2 (5 bases). The length of the CDR3 is 12 residues. CDR1 and CDR2 from the germline V gene are SQVTM and ANQGSEA. V lost 4 bases, J lost 0 bases, and 7 bases lay in between.

The V call is TRBV5-6, the J call TRBJ1-1, with 7 bases lining up with TRBD1. The length of the CDR3 is 16 residues. Germline V lookup: CDR1 SGHDT, CDR2 YYEEEE. V shed 2 bases and J 8 bases; nucleotides not matched to a gene: 15. This chain's CDR3 is CASSFYDPDRDPEAFF. The CDR3 nucleotides read TGTGCCAGCAGCTTTTATGACCCCGACAGGGATCCCGAAGCTTTCTTT.

This chain uses TRBV19 with TRBJ1-6; D possibly corresponds to TRBD1 (6 bases). CDR1 LNHDA and CDR2 SQIVND come from the germline V gene (reference sequence). The CDR3 sequence is 17 residues long. Trimming took off 6 bases at V and 7 bases at J, with 22 bases between the two ends. This CDR3 is CASSIIRDRWGNSPLHF. For the CDR3, the DNA is TGTGCCAGTAGCATCATCCGAGACAGGTGGGGCAATTCACCCCTCCACTTT. Complete variable domain (other parts from reference TRBV19 and TRBJ1-6): DGGITQSPKYLFRKEGQNVTLSCEQNLNHDAMYWYRQDPGQGLRLIYYSQIVNDFQKGDIAEGYSVSREKKESFPLTVTSAQKNPTAFYLCASSIIRDRWGNSPLHFGNGTRLTVT.